These 9 T cell receptor beta chains came from one sample sequenced in a study of blood T cell repertoires in COVID-19. Some clones are missing from TCRdb's copy, which holds only in-frame ones; the method was immunoSEQ multiplex PCR. This sample carries about 62,000 clones, roughly four fifths of them seen once, and the ten largest clones take 6.4%. What was sequenced was peripheral blood. Every receptor here comes from a woman between 45 and 65 years old with active or convalescent COVID-19.

V gene TRBV5-1 combines with J gene TRBJ2-3; 7 bases are a match to TRBD1. V lost 5 bases, J lost 3 bases, and 3 bases stayed unmatched. Germline V gives CDR1 SGHRS, CDR2 YFSETQ. The CDR3 sequence is 13 residues long. As DNA, the CDR3 is TGCGCCAGCAGTCAGGGGGTTACAGATACGCAGTATTTT. Translated, it gives CASSQGVTDTQYF.

The gene calls are TRBV5-1 and TRBJ2-1; TRBD1 aligns across 9 bases. The CDR3 contains 16 residues. The ends lost 4 bases at V and 0 bases at J; junction bases unmatched: 5. Germline values: CDR1 SGHRS, CDR2 YFSETQ. CDR3 bases: TGCGCCAGCAGCCCAGGGACAGGGAGCTCCTACAATGAGCAGTTCTTC. It yields the protein CASSPGTGSSYNEQFF.

V and J are TRBV5-1 and TRBJ1-4; maybe TRBD1 (5 bases). The V gene's germline CDR1 is SGHRS and CDR2 YFSETQ. The V and J ends lost 4 bases and 5 bases respectively, with 15 bases between them. The CDR3 runs 15 residues. DNA for the CDR3: TGCGCCAGCAGCCGAACAGACAGACCAAATGAAAAACTGTTTTTT. Translation: CASSRTDRPNEKLFF.

J is TRBJ1-1 and V is TRBV7-8; D is unresolved. Germline CDR1 reads SGHVS; CDR2 reads FQNEAQ. There are 14 residues in the CDR3. Trimming took off 1 base at V and 1 base at J, with 7 bases between the two ends. The CDR3 here is CASSLGGGNTEAFF. In nucleotides, the CDR3 is TGTGCCAGCAGCTTAGGGGGAGGGAACACTGAAGCTTTCTTT.

V is TRBV7-2 and J is TRBJ2-7, with 9 nucleotides matching TRBD2. V trimming: 2 bases; J trimming: 2 bases; junction bases outside the gene matches: 7. Germline V CDR1 and CDR2: SGHTA, FQGNSA. This CDR3 region has 16 residues. In nucleotides, the CDR3 is TGTGCCAGCAGCTTAAGCAGCGGGAGGATGACCTACGAGCAGTACTTC. Its protein product is CASSLSSGRMTYEQYF.

CDR3 residues: CASSLQGAAYNEQFF. As DNA, the CDR3 is TGTGCCAGCAGTCTACAGGGTGCTGCCTACAATGAGCAGTTCTTC. The gene calls are TRBV7-6 and TRBJ2-1; tentatively, D is TRBD1 (6 bases). The CDR3 consists of 15 residues. V lost 6 bases and J lost 2, with 14 bases in between. Germline values: CDR1 SGHVS, CDR2 FNYEAQ.

This sequence joins TRBV7-9 and TRBJ2-1; D may be TRBD1 (6 bases). Germline CDR1 SEHNR, CDR2 FQNEAQ (reference sequence). The CDR3 runs to 16 residues. V was pared by 0 bases and J by 3 bases, with 12 bases between. This chain's CDR3 is CASSLAQGPSYNEQFF. CDR3 coding DNA: TGTGCCAGCAGCTTAGCGCAGGGGCCCAGCTACAATGAGCAGTTCTTC. The full variable domain, its missing parts supplied by reference TRBV7-9 and TRBJ2-1, is DTGVSQNPRHKITKRGQNVTFRCDPISEHNRLYWYRQTLGQGPEFLTYFQNEAQLEKSRLLSDRFSAERPKGSFSTLEIQRTEQGDSAMYLCASSLAQGPSYNEQFFGPGTRLTVL.

The chain carries TRBV9 and TRBJ2-1; tentatively, D is TRBD2 (6 bases). Germline V gives CDR1 SGDLS, CDR2 YYNGEE. Trimming shortened V by 3 bases and J by 2 bases, and 12 bases separated the two germline ends. The CDR3 length is 15 residues. In nucleotides, the CDR3 is TGTGCCAGCAGCGGATCCGGGACTCCCTACAATGAGCAGTTCTTC. This encodes CASSGSGTPYNEQFF.

The V call is TRBV7-8, the J call TRBJ2-5; 8 nucleotides match TRBD2. This CDR3 is 17 amino acids long. Germline assignment: CDR1 SGHVS and CDR2 FQNEAQ. Unmatched junction bases numbered 11, after V lost 5 bases and J lost 0 bases. Written as DNA, the CDR3 is TGTGCCAGCAGCCCCGGGGGGGGGACTCCGTACCAAGAGACCCAGTACTTC. Its protein product is CASSPGGGTPYQETQYF.